This TCR beta chain was recovered during a study of blood T cell repertoires in COVID-19. CDR1 MGHRA and CDR2 YSYEKL come from the germline V gene. Deletions cut 0 bases from V and 3 bases from J, with 13 bases between. This CDR3 spans 16 amino acids. Repertoires were generated with immunoSEQ multiplex PCR, while TCRdb's copy carries only in-frame clones and drops some. The sample contains some 110,000 clones, around 85% of which appear only once. Sequenced material: peripheral blood. The gene calls are TRBV4-1 and TRBJ2-3, with a weak D call TRBD1 (7 bases). The source is a woman aged 80 or over with COVID-19, enrolled during active disease. In nucleotides, the CDR3 is TGCGCCAGCAGCCAAGAAAGGGGGCTAGCGACAGATACGCAGTATTTT. It encodes CASSQERGLATDTQYF.